This T cell receptor (beta chain) was sequenced in a study of cytomegalovirus exposure and HLA in healthy donors. Primers for the PCR totalled 60 Vbeta and 13 Jbeta. The repertoire was sequenced with immunoSEQ multiplex PCR; TCRdb's copy has only in-frame clones and lacks some. The repertoire holds 160,000 or so clones, with around 72% as singletons. The material sequenced was PBMCs. The sequence derives from a female donor in good health and CMV-seronegative.

CDR3: CASSSRDFGEQFF. In DNA form, the CDR3 reads TGTGCCAGCAGCTCCCGGGACTTTGGTGAGCAGTTCTTC. The chain combines TRBV5-6 with TRBJ2-1; possibly TRBD2 for D (6 bases). Per the germline V gene, CDR1 is SGHDT and CDR2 is YYEEEE. The CDR3 loop spans 13 amino acids. The ends were cut back, 3 bases at V and 9 bases at J, with 13 bases in the middle.